This entry features one T cell receptor beta chain sequence. It lacks a known antigen. No base quality values were provided; no much bigger clone lies one nucleotide off. Collaborating institutions collected whole blood in K2EDTA tubes following their own protocols. For TCRbeta analysis, collaborators shipped samples as frozen whole blood, isolated PBMCs, or DNA extracted from either of those sample types. These data originate in a study of blood T cell repertoires in COVID-19 (dated by TCRdb to between 2020 and 2021). Concerning the study at large: The collaborator samples originated in the United States, Italy and Spain and spanned the acute and convalescent phases of COVID-19. The repertoires were released in a freely available public database intended as a resource for research on the immune response to SARS-CoV-2. Deeply sampled blood TCRbeta repertoires from subjects exposed to, actively infected with, or recovered from COVID-19 were included in the dataset. The samples were drawn from the first 160 participants of the ongoing ImmuneRACE study and from 1,254 subjects provided by 6 global collaborators. Where HLA class I and class II types were available, the types were taken from metadata supplied by the sample provider, not from assay-based typing. The material from the prospective study consisted of cDNA or gDNA derived from T cells, B-cell-depleted T cells, or PBMCs. Nearly every sample came with metadata listing a de-identified subject ID, COVID-19 status, age in years and sex. Results the study describes overall, beyond this receptor: The amount of clinical and demographic metadata varied by source and participant and was provided uncurated.

The immunoSEQ Assay, a bias-controlled multiplex PCR, was used to amplify TCRbeta CDR3 regions from genomic DNA. In the paper's pipeline: The number of nucleated cells in each sample was estimated from the amplification of reference gene primers within the assay. To quantify the absolute abundance of each unique TCRbeta CDR3 rearrangement, sequence reads were collapsed and filtered. For each sample, productive Simpson clonality was calculated as the square root of Simpson's diversity index over productive rearrangements. Sourced from immuneACCESS, this table was stored by TCRdb with only in-frame sequences that have V and J called. A share of the clones is absent; for the studies checked, an unresolved V gene accounts for under half, and the remainder has no known explanation. D and trimming come from the DNA, and the V and J calls and clone size come from that table. Here the sample has approximately 200,000 clones; approximately 90% occur a single time. The ten largest make up around 1.9% of the sample.

Trimming leaves V shorter by 1 base and J shorter by 7 bases, with the junction holding 12 bases beyond the gene matches. The germline V gene (reference sequence) supplies CDR1 LNHNV and CDR2 YYDKDF. Including cysteine and phenylalanine, the CDR3 has 16 amino acids. Only the CDR3 DNA is retained, 48 bases long and in frame from the first base. The sequence came from a man between 65 and 85 years old with active or convalescent COVID-19. The chain joins TRBV15 to TRBJ1-2; TRBD1 lines up with 7 middle nucleotides. The sample comprised peripheral blood. The CDR3: CATSRGEDRRKSGYTF. The sequence in DNA is TGTGCCACCAGCAGAGGGGAGGACAGGAGGAAATCTGGCTACACCTTC.